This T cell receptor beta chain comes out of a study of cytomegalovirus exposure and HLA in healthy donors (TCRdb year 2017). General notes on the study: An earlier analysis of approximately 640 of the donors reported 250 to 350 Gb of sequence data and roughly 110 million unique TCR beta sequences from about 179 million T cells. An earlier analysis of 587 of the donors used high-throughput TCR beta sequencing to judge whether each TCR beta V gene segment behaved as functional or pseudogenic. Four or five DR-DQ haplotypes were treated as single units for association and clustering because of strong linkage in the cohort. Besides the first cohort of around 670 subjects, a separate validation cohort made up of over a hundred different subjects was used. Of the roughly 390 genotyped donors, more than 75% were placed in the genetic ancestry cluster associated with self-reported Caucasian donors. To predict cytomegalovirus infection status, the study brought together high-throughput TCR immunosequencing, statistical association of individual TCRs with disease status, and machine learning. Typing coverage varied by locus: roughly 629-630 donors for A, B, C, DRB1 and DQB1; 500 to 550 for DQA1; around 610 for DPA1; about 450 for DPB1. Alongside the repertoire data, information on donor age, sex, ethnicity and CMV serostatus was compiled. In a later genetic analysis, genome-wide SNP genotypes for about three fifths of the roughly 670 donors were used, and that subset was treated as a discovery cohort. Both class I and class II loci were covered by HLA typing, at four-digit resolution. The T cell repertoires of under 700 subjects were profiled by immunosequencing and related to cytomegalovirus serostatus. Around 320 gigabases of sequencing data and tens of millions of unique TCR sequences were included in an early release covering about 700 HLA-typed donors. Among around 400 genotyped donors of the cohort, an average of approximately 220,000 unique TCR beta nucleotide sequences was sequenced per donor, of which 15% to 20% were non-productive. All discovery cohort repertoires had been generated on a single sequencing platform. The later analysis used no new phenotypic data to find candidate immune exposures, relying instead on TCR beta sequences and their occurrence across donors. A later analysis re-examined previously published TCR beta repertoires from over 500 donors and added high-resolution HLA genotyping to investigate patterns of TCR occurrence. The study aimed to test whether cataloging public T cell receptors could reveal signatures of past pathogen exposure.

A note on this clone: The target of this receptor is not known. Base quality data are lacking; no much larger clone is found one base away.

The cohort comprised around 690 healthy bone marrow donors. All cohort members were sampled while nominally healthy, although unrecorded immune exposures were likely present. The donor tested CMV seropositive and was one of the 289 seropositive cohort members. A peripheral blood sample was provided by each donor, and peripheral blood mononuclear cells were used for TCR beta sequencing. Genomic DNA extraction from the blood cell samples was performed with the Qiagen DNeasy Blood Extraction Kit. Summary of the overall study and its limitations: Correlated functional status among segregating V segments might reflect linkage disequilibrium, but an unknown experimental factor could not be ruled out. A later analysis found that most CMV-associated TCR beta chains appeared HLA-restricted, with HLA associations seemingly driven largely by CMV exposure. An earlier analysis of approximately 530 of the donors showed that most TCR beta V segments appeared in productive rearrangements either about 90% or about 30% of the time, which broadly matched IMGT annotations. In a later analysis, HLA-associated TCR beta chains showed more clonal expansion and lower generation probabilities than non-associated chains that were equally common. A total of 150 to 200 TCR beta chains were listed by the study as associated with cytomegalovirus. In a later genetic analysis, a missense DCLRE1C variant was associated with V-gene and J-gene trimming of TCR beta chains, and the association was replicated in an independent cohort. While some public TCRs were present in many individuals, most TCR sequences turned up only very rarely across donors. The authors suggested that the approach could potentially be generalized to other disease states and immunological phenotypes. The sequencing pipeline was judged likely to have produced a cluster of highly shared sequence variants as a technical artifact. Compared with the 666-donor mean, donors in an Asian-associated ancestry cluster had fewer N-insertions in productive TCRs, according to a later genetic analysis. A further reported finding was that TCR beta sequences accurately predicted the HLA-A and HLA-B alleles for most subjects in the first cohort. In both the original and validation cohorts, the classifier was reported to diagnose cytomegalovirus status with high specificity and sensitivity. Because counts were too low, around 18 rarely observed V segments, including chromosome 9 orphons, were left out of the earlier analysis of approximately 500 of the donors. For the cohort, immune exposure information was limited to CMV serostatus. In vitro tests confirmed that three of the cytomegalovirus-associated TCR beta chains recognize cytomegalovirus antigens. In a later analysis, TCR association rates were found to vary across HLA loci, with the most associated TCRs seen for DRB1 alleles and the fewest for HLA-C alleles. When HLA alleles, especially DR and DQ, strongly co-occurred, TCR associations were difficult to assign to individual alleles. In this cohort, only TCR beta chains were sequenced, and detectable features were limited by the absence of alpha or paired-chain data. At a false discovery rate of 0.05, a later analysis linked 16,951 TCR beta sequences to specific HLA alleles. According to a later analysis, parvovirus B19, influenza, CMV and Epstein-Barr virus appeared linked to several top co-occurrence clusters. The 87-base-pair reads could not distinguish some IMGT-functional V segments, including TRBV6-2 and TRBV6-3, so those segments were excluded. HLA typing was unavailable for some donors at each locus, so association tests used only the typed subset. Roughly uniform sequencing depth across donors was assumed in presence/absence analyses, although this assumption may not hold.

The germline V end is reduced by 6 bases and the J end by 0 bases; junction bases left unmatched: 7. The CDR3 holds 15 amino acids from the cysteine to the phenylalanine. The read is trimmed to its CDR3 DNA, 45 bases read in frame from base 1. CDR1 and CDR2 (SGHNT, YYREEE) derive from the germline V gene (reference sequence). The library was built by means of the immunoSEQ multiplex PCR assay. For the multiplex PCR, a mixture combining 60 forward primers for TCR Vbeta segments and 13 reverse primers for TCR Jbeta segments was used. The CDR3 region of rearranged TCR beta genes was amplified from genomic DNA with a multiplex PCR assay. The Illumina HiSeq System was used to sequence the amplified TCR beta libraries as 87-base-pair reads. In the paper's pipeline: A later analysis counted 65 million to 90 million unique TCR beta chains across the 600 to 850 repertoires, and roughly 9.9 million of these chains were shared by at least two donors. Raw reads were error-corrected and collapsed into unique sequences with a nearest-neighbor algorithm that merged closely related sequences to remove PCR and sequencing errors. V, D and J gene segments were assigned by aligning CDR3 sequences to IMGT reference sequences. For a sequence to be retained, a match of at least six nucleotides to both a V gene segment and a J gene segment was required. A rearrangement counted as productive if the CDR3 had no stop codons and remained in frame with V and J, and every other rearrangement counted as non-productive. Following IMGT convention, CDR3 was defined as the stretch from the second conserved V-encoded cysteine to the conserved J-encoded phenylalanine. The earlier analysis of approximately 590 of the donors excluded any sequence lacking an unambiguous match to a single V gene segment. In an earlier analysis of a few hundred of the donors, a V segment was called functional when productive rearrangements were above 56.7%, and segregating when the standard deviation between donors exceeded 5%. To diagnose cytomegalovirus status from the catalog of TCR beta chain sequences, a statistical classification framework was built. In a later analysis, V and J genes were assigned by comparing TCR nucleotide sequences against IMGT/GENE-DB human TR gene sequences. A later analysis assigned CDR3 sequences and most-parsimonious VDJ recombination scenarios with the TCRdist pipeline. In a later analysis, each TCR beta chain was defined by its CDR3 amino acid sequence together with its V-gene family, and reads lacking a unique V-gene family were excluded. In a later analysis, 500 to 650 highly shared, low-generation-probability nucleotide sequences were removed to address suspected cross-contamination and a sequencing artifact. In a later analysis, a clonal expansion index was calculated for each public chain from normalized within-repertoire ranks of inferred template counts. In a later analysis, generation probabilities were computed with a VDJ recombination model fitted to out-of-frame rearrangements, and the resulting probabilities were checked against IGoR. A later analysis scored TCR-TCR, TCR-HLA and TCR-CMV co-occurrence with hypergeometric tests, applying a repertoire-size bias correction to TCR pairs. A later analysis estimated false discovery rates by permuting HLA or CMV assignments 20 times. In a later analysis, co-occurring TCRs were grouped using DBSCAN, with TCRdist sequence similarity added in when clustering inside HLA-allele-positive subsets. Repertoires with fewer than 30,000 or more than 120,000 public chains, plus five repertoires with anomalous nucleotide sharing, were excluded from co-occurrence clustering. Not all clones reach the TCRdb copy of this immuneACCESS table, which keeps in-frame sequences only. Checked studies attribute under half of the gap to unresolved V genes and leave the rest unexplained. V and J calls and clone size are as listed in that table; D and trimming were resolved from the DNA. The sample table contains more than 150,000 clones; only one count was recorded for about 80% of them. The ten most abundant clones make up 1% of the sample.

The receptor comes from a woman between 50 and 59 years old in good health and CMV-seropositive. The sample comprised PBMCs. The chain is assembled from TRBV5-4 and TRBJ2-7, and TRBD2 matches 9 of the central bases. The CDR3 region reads CASTRSGGSSYEQYF. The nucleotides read TGTGCCAGCACCCGAAGCGGGGGGAGCTCCTACGAGCAGTACTTC.